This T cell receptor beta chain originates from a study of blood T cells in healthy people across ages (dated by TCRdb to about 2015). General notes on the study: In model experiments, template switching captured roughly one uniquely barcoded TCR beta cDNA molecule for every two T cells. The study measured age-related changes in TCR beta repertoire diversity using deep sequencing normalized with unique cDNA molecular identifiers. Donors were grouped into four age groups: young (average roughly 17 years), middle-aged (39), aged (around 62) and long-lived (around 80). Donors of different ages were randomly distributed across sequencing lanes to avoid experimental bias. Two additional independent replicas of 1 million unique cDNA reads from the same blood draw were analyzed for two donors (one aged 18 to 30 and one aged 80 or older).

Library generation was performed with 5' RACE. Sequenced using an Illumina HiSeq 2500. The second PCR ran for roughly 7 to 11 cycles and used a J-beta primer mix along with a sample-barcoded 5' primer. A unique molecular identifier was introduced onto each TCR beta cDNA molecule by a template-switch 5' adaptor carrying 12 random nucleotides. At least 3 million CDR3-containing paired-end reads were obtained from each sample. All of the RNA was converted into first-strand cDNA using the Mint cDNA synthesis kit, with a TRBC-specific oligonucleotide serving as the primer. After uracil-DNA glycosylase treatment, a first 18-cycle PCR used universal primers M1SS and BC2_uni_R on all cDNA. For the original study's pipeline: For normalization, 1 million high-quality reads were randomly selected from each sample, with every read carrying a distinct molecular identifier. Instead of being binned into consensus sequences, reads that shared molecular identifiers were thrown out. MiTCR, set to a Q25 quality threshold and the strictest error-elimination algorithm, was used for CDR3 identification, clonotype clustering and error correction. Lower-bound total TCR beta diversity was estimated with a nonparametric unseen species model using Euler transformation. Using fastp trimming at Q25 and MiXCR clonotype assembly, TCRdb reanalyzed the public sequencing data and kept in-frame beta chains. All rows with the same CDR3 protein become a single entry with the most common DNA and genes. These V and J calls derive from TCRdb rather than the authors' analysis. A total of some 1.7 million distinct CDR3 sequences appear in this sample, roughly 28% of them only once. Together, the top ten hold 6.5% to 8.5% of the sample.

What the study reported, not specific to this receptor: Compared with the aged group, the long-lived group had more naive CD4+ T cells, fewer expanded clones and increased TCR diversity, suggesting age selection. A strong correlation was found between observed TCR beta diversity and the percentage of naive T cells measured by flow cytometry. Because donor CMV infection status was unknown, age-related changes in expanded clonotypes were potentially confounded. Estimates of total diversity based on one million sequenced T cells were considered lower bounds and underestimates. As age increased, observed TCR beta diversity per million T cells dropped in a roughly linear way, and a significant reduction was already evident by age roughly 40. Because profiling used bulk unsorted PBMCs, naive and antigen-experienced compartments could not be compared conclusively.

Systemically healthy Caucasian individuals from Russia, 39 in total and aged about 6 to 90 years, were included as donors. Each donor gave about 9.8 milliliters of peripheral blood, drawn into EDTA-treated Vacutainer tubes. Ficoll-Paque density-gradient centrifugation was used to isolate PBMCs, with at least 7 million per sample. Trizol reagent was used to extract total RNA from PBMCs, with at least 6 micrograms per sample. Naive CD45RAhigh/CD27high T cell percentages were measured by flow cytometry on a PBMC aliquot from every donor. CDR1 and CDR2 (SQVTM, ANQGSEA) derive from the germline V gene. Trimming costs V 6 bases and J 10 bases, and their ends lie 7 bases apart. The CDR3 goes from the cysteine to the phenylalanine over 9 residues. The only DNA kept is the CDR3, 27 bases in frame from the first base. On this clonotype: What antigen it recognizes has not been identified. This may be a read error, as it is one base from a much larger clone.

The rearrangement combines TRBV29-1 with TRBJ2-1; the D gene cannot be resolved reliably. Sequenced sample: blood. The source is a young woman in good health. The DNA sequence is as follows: TGCAGCGTGTGTCAGGAGCAGTTCTTC. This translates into CSVCQEQFF.